Only a few counts were recorded for the clone carrying this TCR beta chain. Its antigen is still unknown. Molecular-barcoded quantitative 5'-RACE produced these TCR beta libraries. TCRdb reprocessed the 5' RACE reads via MiXCR and lists one record per CDR3 protein. The sample consists of 300,000 to 400,000 distinct CDR3 sequences, roughly 15% of them appearing once. Trimming pared 4 bases from V and 4 bases from J, leaving 13 bases between. The CDR3 totals 13 residues. CDR1 and CDR2 from the germline V gene are SQVTM and ANQGSEA. These data belong to a study of CD8 T cells in ankylosing spondylitis. Study conclusions and caveats: The clones that were linked to disease were reported to be significantly enriched in matched synovial fluid samples from ankylosing spondylitis patients.

This sequence joins TRBV29-1 and TRBJ1-2; D is ambiguous. What was sequenced was blood, either unsorted or a sorted T cell fraction (not recorded which). The TCR originated in a male donor with ankylosing spondylitis or in good health (not recorded which). The CDR3 loop is CSVGLGTSYGYTF. In nucleotides, the CDR3 is TGCAGCGTTGGATTGGGAACAAGCTATGGCTACACCTTC.